Presented here are 15 T cell receptor beta chains from one specimen sequenced in a study of blood T cell repertoires in COVID-19. Clones were sequenced by immunoSEQ multiplex PCR, and TCRdb holds only the in-frame ones, with some missing. The sample holds 150,000 to 200,000 clones; 82% are singletons and the top ten take about 8%. The sequencing sample was made of peripheral blood. The receptors derive from a woman aged 65 to 85 with acute or convalescent COVID-19.

This clone was seen once. This chain links TRBV19 with TRBJ1-1; no definite D call. With 8 bases removed from V and 4 bases from J, the gap between germline ends came to 11 bases. CDR1 LNHDA and CDR2 SQIVND come from the germline V gene (reference sequence). This CDR3 comprises 12 residues. DNA for the CDR3: TGTGCCAGTCTTTCAGGAACCACTGAAGCTTTCTTT. It codes for CASLSGTTEAFF.

The V call is TRBV7-2, the J call TRBJ1-4; 8 bases match TRBD1. Trimming removed 5 bases from V and 8 bases from J; junction bases left unmatched: 7. Per the germline V gene, CDR1 is SGHTA and CDR2 is FQGNSA. The CDR3 loop spans 14 amino acids. The CDR3 is CASSPGQVAEKLFF. CDR3 in DNA: TGTGCCAGCAGCCCGGGACAGGTTGCCGAAAAACTGTTTTTT.

This rearrangement joins TRBV28 to TRBJ2-7; 15 nucleotides agree with TRBD2. Germline trimming cut 4 bases from V and 4 bases from J; bases unmatched to any gene: 5. CDR1 is MDHEN and CDR2 is SYDVKM in the germline V gene. This CDR3 has 16 amino acids. CDR3 protein: CASSSPGLAGGYEQYF. The CDR3 DNA sequence: TGTGCCAGCAGTTCCCCCGGACTAGCGGGGGGGTACGAGCAGTACTTC.

This chain connects TRBV7-6 to TRBJ1-4; no clear D gene. V lost 5 bases and J lost 7, with 14 bases in between. The germline gives CDR1 SGHVS, CDR2 FNYEAQ. The CDR3 has 14 residues. CDR3 coding DNA: TGTGCCAGCAGCCCGGGAGCTTATGGTGAAAAACTGTTTTTT. Translating it yields CASSPGAYGEKLFF.

The V call is TRBV6-1, the J call TRBJ1-5, with 7 positions matching TRBD1. There are 15 residues in the CDR3. The junction had 6 bases not matched to a gene; V was cut back by 2 bases and J by 5 bases. Germline V lookup: CDR1 MNHNS, CDR2 SASEGT. DNA of the CDR3: TGTGCCAGCAGTGAAACACAGGGGTACTATCAGCCCCAGCATTTT. This codes for CASSETQGYYQPQHF.

V gene TRBV5-6 combines with J gene TRBJ1-6, with 11 bases identical to TRBD1. J was trimmed by 6 bases and V by 0 bases; bases with no gene match: 5. The CDR3 contains 17 residues. The V gene's germline CDR1 is SGHDT and CDR2 YYEEEE. CDR3 in amino acids: CASSLGGQGASNSPLHF. The CDR3 coding sequence is TGTGCCAGCAGCTTGGGTGGACAGGGGGCGAGTAATTCACCCCTCCACTTT. Full variable domain (missing parts from reference TRBV5-6 and TRBJ1-6): DAGVTQSPTHLIKTRGQQVTLRCSPKSGHDTVSWYQQALGQGPQFIFQYYEEEERQRGNFPDRFSGHQFPNYSSELNVNALLLGDSALYLCASSLGGQGASNSPLHFGNGTRLTVT.

The chain recombines TRBV5-4 with TRBJ1-2; 8 nucleotides line up with TRBD1. There are 16 residues in the CDR3. CDR1 and CDR2 from the germline V gene are SGHNT and YYREEE (reference sequence). The V segment lost 0 bases and the J segment 6 bases; nucleotides outside the gene matches: 10. The CDR3 coding sequence is TGTGCCAGCAGCTTGGGCTCTCCGGGACAGGTGGATGGCTACACCTTC. Residues: CASSLGSPGQVDGYTF.

This chain uses TRBV19 with TRBJ1-1; possibly TRBD1 for D (6 bases). The V end lost 0 bases, the J end lost 0 bases, and 17 bases lay between the germline ends. Germline-derived CDR1 and CDR2 are LNHDA and SQIVND (reference sequence). This CDR3 region has 18 residues. The DNA for the CDR3 is TGTGCCAGTAGTATAGAAGAAATGGCAGGGGTTGTGAACACTGAAGCTTTCTTT. Its protein is CASSIEEMAGVVNTEAFF.

The chain employs TRBV9 and TRBJ1-1; 8 bases map to TRBD1. The CDR3 totals 15 residues. The V gene end was trimmed by 0 bases and the J gene end by 2 bases; junction bases not matched to a gene: 3. CDR1 is SGDLS and CDR2 is YYNGEE in the germline V gene. The CDR3 region is CASSVVPGGNTEAFF. Written as DNA, the CDR3 is TGTGCCAGCAGCGTAGTTCCAGGGGGCAACACTGAAGCTTTCTTT.

This chain connects TRBV7-9 to TRBJ1-1; D is uncertain. The CDR3 has 13 residues. Germline V gene data show CDR1 as SEHNR and CDR2 as FQNEAQ (reference sequence). Trimming left V 1 base short and J 3 bases short, with 6 bases between. CDR3 amino acids: CASSLGEDTEAFF. In DNA, the CDR3 is TGTGCCAGCAGCTTAGGGGAGGACACTGAAGCTTTCTTT.

The chain recombines TRBV6-4 with TRBJ1-1; tentative D call: TRBD1 (6 bases). This CDR3 is 13 amino acids long. Germline V gene sequence: CDR1 MRHNA, CDR2 SNTAGT. Trimming cost V 2 bases and J 8 bases, with 12 bases left between them. The CDR3 DNA reads TGTGCCAGCAGTGACCCCCACAGGGTAGAAGCTTTCTTT. This gives the protein CASSDPHRVEAFF.

This clone is a singleton in its sample. The CDR3 nucleotides read TGTGCCAGCAGCTTATGGGAGAACAGGGCGGATGGCTACACCTTC. Protein: CASSLWENRADGYTF. This chain uses TRBV7-2 with TRBJ1-2, with D tentatively TRBD1 (6 bases). Trimming left V 2 bases short and J 6 bases short, with 16 bases between. This CDR3 is 15 amino acids long. Germline V gene sequence: CDR1 SGHTA, CDR2 FQGNSA. The variable domain in full, completed from reference TRBV7-2 and TRBJ1-2, reads GAGVSQSPSNKVTEKGKDVELRCDPISGHTALYWYRQSLGQGLEFLIYFQGNSAPDKSGLPSDRFSAERTGGSVSTLTIQRTQQEDSAVYLCASSLWENRADGYTFGSGTRLTVV.

This chain joins TRBV6-2 or TRBV6-3 and TRBJ1-1; tentatively, D is TRBD1 (5 bases). Germline CDR1 and CDR2: MNHEY and SVGEGT. There are 18 residues in the CDR3. Trimming removed 4 bases at V and 5 bases at J, with 26 bases between. The DNA for the CDR3 is TGTGCCAGCAGTTTCACGGACTGGAGGGGACTGGTTGGAACTGAAGCTTTCTTT. It translates to CASSFTDWRGLVGTEAFF.

The chain combines TRBV30 with TRBJ1-1, with a possible D match to TRBD1 (5 bases). Looked up from germline, CDR1 is GTSNPN and CDR2 is SVGIG (reference sequence). Trimming removed 7 bases at V and 5 bases at J, with 14 bases between. The CDR3 loop spans 12 amino acids. CDR3 nucleotides: TGTGCCTTCACCAGGGAGGAGACTGAAGCTTTCTTT. Its translation: CAFTREETEAFF.

The chain uses TRBV18 and TRBJ1-2, with no clear D. The V end was cut by 5 bases, the J end by 7 bases, with 17 bases between. This CDR3 contains 14 residues. CDR1 and CDR2 (germline): KGHSH, LQKENI. CDR3 DNA: TGTGCCAGCTCATCAGGTCCCCGGGGTACTGGCTACACCTTC. Amino acid sequence: CASSSGPRGTGYTF.